Only a few counts were recorded for the clone carrying this TCR beta chain. The antigen remains unidentified. TCRdb processed the 5' RACE reads anew with MiXCR; each CDR3 protein has one entry. Of fewer than 450,000 distinct CDR3 sequences in the sample, roughly 27% were seen once. The entry originates in a study of identical twins' blood T cells. Findings of the study overall: Shared environment remains a possible cause of twin similarity.

In germline, CDR1 is LGHDT, CDR2 YNNKEL (reference sequence). V gave up 2 bases and J gave up 15 bases; unmatched junction bases: 7. This CDR3 spans 12 amino acids. The chain uses TRBV3-1 and TRBJ2-1, with 7 bases identical to TRBD2. This clonotype was sampled from a woman aged 18 to 55 in good health. The specimen was PBMCs. CDR3 loop: CASSQYGLGLFF. The CDR3 nucleotides are TGTGCCAGCAGCCAATATGGACTAGGTCTGTTCTTC.